The entry below gives a single T cell receptor (beta chain) sequence along with its context. As yet, its antigen is unknown. This specimen comes from a study of pediatric ulcerative colitis. Study details: Disease was pancolitis in about 7 and left-sided in two, histology-confirmed.

Points from the study as a whole: A couple of rectal CDR3 clonotypes occurred in all ulcerative colitis patients. This repertoire reflects total lymphocytes rather than subpopulations like regulatory T cells. Compared with controls, ulcerative colitis showed greater blood-rectum clone sharing.

The germline V gene has CDR1 MNHEY and CDR2 SVGAGI. There are 15 residues in the CDR3. The germline V and J ends were trimmed by 3 bases and 3 bases, with 15 bases remaining between them. The repertoire was sequenced with immunoSEQ multiplex PCR; TCRdb's copy has only in-frame clones and lacks some. The sample has 30,000 to 40,000 clones; roughly four fifths are singletons. The sample was blood. The J gene is TRBJ2-7, the V gene TRBV6-5; possible D gene TRBD2, 7 bases. The TCR comes from a boy aged 5-17 years with severe ulcerative colitis. CDR3 loop: CASSYGGGGRYEQYF. The CDR3 bases are TGTGCCAGCAGTTATGGAGGCGGGGGCCGCTACGAGCAGTACTTC.